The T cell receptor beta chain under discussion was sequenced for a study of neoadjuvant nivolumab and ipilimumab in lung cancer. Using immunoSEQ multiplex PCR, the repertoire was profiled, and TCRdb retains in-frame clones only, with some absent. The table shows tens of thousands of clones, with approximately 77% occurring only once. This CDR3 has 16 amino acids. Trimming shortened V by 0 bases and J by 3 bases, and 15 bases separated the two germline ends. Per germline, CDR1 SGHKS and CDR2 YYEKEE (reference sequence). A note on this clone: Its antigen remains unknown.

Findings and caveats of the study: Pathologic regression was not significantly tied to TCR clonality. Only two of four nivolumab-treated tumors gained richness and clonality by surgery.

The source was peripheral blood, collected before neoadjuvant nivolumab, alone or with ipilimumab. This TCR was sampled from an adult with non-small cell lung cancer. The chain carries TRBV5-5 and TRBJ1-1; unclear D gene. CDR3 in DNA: TGTGCCAGCAGCTTGGACCCACGCGACTTTCACACTGAAGCTTTCTTT. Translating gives CASSLDPRDFHTEAFF.